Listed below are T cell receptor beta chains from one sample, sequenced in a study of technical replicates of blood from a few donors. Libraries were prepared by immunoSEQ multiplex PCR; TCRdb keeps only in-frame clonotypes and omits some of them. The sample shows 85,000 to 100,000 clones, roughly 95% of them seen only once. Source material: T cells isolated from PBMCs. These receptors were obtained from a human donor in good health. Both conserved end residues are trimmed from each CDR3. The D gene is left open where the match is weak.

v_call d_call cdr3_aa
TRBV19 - ASSPGHLNTEAF
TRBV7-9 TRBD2 ASSLAGVDHSYEQY
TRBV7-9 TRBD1 ASREARQGSLGYT
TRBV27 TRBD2 ASSLSSGSFWSYEQY
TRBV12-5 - ASGLVSTDRPPDTQY
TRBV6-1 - ASSGSIPPRGAITDTQY
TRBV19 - ASSHQGNNEQF
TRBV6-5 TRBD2 ASSYSLTSGVGEQF
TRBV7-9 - ASSIPSGTRPYEQY
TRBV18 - ASSDYSEDEQY
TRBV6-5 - ASSYSRSGRGGYT
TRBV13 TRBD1 ASSLPTGQDSYEQY
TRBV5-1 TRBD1 ASSSSPFPGQASVGHGYT
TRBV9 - ASSVVPGNTEAF
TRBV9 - ASSVAFGGRNEQF
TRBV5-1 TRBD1 ASGTGTGYEQY
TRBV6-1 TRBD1 ASSDALTGSNQPQH
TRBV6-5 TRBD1 ASRLRTGDTFEAF
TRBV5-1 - ASSFGWVGTNEKLF
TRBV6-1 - ASNPDSSGLNEQF
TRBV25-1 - ASSDDLSGSVSYNEQF
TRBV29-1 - SVVLRQMNTEAF